A single sample gave rise to the 22 T cell receptor beta chains below, sequenced in a study of blood T cell repertoires in COVID-19. The table came from immunoSEQ multiplex PCR; TCRdb's copy has only in-frame clones and leaves some out. The sample has 130,000 or so clones, more than 75% seen once. Sequencing used peripheral blood. These TCRs come from a man in his sixties or seventies with active COVID-19.

This chain uses TRBV13 with TRBJ2-7; 9 nucleotides agree with TRBD2. Germline-derived CDR1 and CDR2 are PRHDT and FYEKMQ (reference sequence). V lost 0 bases and J lost 6; bases outside the gene matches: 6. The CDR3 is made up of 15 amino acids. CDR3 bases: TGTGCCAGCAGCTTAGGCACTAGCGGGCCCGGCGAGCAGTACTTC. Amino acids: CASSLGTSGPGEQYF.

The J gene is TRBJ2-7, the V gene TRBV28; no definite D call. Germline CDR1 reads MDHEN; CDR2 reads SYDVKM. The CDR3 length is 12 residues. Trimming stripped 0 bases from V and 4 bases from J, with 4 bases between. The CDR3, as DNA: TGTGCCAGCAGTTTATGGCAGTACGAGCAGTACTTC. Protein sequence: CASSLWQYEQYF.

This chain connects TRBV4-3 to TRBJ1-6; TRBD1 matches 10 bases. V shed 4 bases and J 9 bases; nucleotides not matched to a gene: 6. Germline CDR1 reads LGHNA; CDR2 reads YSLEER. The CDR3 has 15 residues. The chain's CDR3 is CASSLRTGGGSPLHF. CDR3 DNA sequence: TGCGCCAGCAGCCTACGGACAGGGGGAGGTTCACCCCTCCACTTT.

This chain joins TRBV5-4 and TRBJ2-3; 11 bases map to TRBD2. The CDR3 loop spans 16 amino acids. V shed 0 bases, J shed 4 bases, and the junction held 4 bases outside the gene matches. Germline-derived CDR1 and CDR2 are SGHNT and YYREEE (reference sequence). The CDR3 sequence: CASSLGLAGFPDTQYF. CDR3 DNA sequence: TGTGCCAGCAGCTTGGGACTAGCGGGATTTCCAGATACGCAGTATTTT. Combining the CDR3 with reference TRBV5-4 and TRBJ2-3 gives the whole variable domain ETGVTQSPTHLIKTRGQQVTLRCSSQSGHNTVSWYQQALGQGPQFIFQYYREEENGRGNFPPRFSGLQFPNYSSELNVNALELDDSALYLCASSLGLAGFPDTQYFGPGTRLTVL.

The V and J genes are TRBV28 and TRBJ1-1; D unclear. CDR3 size: 13 residues. The ends were cut back, 5 bases at V and 3 bases at J, with 10 bases in the middle. CDR1 MDHEN and CDR2 SYDVKM come from the germline V gene. The DNA for the CDR3 is TGTGCCAGCAGTCCCCACAGCTACACTGAAGCTTTCTTT. It specifies CASSPHSYTEAFF.

The gene calls are TRBV27 and TRBJ1-5; 8 nucleotides match TRBD1. Germline V gives CDR1 MNHEY, CDR2 SMNVEV (reference sequence). The CDR3 loop spans 14 amino acids. V lost 6 bases, J lost 1 base, and 2 bases stayed unmatched. The chain's CDR3 is CASSGQGSNQPQHF. CDR3 coding DNA: TGTGCCAGCAGCGGACAGGGAAGCAATCAGCCCCAGCATTTT.

The V gene is TRBV11-3, the J gene TRBJ2-5; D is perhaps TRBD1 (6 bases). CDR3 length: 15 amino acids. V lost 1 base and J 3 bases, leaving 12 bases between the germline ends. Germline loops: CDR1 SGHNT, CDR2 YENEEA. Here the CDR3 DNA reads TGTGCCAGCAGCTTAGGGGGGCGGGTGGAAGAGACCCAGTACTTC. Protein product: CASSLGGRVEETQYF.

The rearrangement uses TRBV2 and TRBJ1-2; TRBD1 matches at 7 bases. Germline loops: CDR1 SNHLY, CDR2 FYNNEI. This CDR3 spans 14 amino acids. The V and J ends lost 4 bases and 4 bases, in that order; junction bases with no gene match: 6. The CDR3 nucleotides are TGTGCCAGCAGTGCCCGGGGACAGAGCTATGGCTACACCTTC. Translating it yields CASSARGQSYGYTF.

The chain joins TRBV19 to TRBJ1-2; maybe TRBD1 (6 bases). The ends were cut back, 5 bases at V and 3 bases at J, with 10 bases in the middle. There are 13 residues in the CDR3. The V gene's germline CDR1 is LNHDA and CDR2 SQIVND (reference sequence). DNA of the CDR3: TGTGCCAGTAGTCCGGACAGCTACTATGGCTACACCTTC. As protein: CASSPDSYYGYTF. Full variable domain (remainder filled in from reference TRBV19 and TRBJ1-2): DGGITQSPKYLFRKEGQNVTLSCEQNLNHDAMYWYRQDPGQGLRLIYYSQIVNDFQKGDIAEGYSVSREKKESFPLTVTSAQKNPTAFYLCASSPDSYYGYTFGSGTRLTVV.

This chain links TRBV5-1 with TRBJ1-3; TRBD1 agrees at 7 bases. After removal of 1 base from V and 0 bases from J, the junction contained 10 bases not matched to a gene. CDR1 is SGHRS and CDR2 is YFSETQ in the germline V gene. There are 18 residues in the CDR3. The CDR3 is CASSLRTGPPASGNTIYF. The DNA for the CDR3 is TGCGCCAGCAGCTTGAGGACAGGACCACCGGCCTCTGGAAACACCATATATTTT.

In this sample, this clone turned up once. The genes are TRBV7-2 and TRBJ1-5; D perhaps matches TRBD1 (5 bases). Germline V lookup: CDR1 SGHTA, CDR2 FQGNSA. V lost 0 bases, J lost 6 bases, and 6 bases lay in between. This CDR3 comprises 13 residues. The DNA for the CDR3 is TGTGCCAGCAGCTTAGCGGGGGGTCAGCCCCAGCATTTT. Amino acid sequence: CASSLAGGQPQHF.

The table lists this clone with many counts. The chain combines TRBV6-5 with TRBJ2-7; 10 nucleotides agree with TRBD1. This CDR3 has 15 residues. V gave up 2 bases and J gave up 3 bases; unmatched junction bases: 4. CDR1 is MNHEY, CDR2 SVGAGI, per germline. For the CDR3, the DNA is TGTGCCAGCAGTTACCGGGACAGGGGTATCTACGAGCAGTACTTC. Protein: CASSYRDRGIYEQYF.

This chain links TRBV6-6 with TRBJ1-1; no definite D call. V dropped 0 bases and J dropped 0 bases, with 8 bases sitting between them. The CDR3 extends over 15 amino acids. Germline V gene data show CDR1 as MNHNY and CDR2 as SVGAGI (reference sequence). In DNA, the CDR3 is TGTGCCAGCAGTTACTCGACGCAGGTGAACACTGAAGCTTTCTTT. Translating it yields CASSYSTQVNTEAFF.

The J gene is TRBJ2-7, the V gene TRBV9, with 7 bases identical to TRBD2. CDR1 SGDLS and CDR2 YYNGEE come from the germline V gene. The CDR3 is 14 residues long. Trimming cost V 3 bases and J 6 bases; bases outside gene matches: 9. CDR3 loop: CASSAQRASGEQYF. The CDR3 coding sequence is TGTGCCAGCAGCGCGCAGCGGGCTAGCGGCGAGCAGTACTTC.

This clone was seen a single time. The chain couples TRBV27 to TRBJ2-2; 9 nucleotides match TRBD2. This CDR3 has 16 residues. Germline V gene lookup returns CDR1 MNHEY and CDR2 SMNVEV (reference sequence). The V gene end was trimmed by 3 bases and the J gene end by 7 bases; junction bases not matched to a gene: 9. The DNA of the CDR3 is TGTGCCAGCAGTTTCGGGGTAGCGGGAGTTCACGGGGAGCTGTTTTTT. Its protein is CASSFGVAGVHGELFF.

This rearrangement joins TRBV7-2 to TRBJ1-4; 7 nucleotides match TRBD1. The length of the CDR3 is 14 residues. Unmatched junction bases numbered 8, after V lost 5 bases and J lost 8 bases. Germline V CDR1 and CDR2: SGHTA, FQGNSA. Here the CDR3 reads CASSQRDRVEKLFF. CDR3 nucleotides: TGTGCCAGCAGCCAAAGGGACAGAGTCGAAAAACTGTTTTTT.

This clone was counted between two and nine times. One junction end does not reproduce the germline sequence, and a read error may be involved. J is TRBJ2-7 and V is TRBV7-7, with D possibly being TRBD1 (6 bases). The CDR3 totals 13 residues. The germline V gene encodes CDR1 SSHAT and CDR2 FNYEAQ (reference sequence). The CDR3 nucleotides are TGTGCTAGCAGCCAGCAGGGGTCCTACGAGCAGTACTTC. This sequence encodes CASSQQGSYEQYF.

The chain links TRBV10-3 to TRBJ1-5; D is undetermined. Trimming stripped 0 bases from V and 6 bases from J, with 6 bases between. This CDR3 is 13 amino acids long. The germline V gene encodes CDR1 ENHRY and CDR2 SYGVKD. CDR3 in DNA: TGTGCCATCAGTGAGTCCCCGGGTCAGCCCCAGCATTTT. It specifies CAISESPGQPQHF.

The chain employs TRBV18 and TRBJ2-5, with 7 bases lining up with TRBD1. Per the germline V gene, CDR1 is KGHSH and CDR2 is LQKENI. With V trimmed by 1 base and J by 5 bases, 13 bases remained unmatched. CDR3 length: 17 amino acids. The CDR3 sequence: CASSPRRGTAEGETQYF. Written as DNA, the CDR3 is TGTGCCAGCTCACCACGAAGGGGGACAGCCGAGGGGGAGACCCAGTACTTC.

The genes are TRBV9 and TRBJ2-2; 8 positions agree with TRBD1. The ends lost 5 bases at V and 1 base at J; junction bases unmatched: 4. The CDR3 is made up of 15 amino acids. Germline lookup yields CDR1 SGDLS and CDR2 YYNGEE. DNA of the CDR3: TGTGCCAGCAGGGCCGACAGGGGGAACACCGGGGAGCTGTTTTTT. It specifies CASRADRGNTGELFF. The entire variable domain, with the rest obtained from reference TRBV9 and TRBJ2-2, is as follows: DSGVTQTPKHLITATGQRVTLRCSPRSGDLSVYWYQQSLDQGLQFLIQYYNGEERAKGNILERFSAQQFPDLHSELNLSSLELGDSALYFCASRADRGNTGELFFGEGSRLTVL.

The V and J genes are TRBV7-2 and TRBJ1-2; 9 nucleotides agree with TRBD1. V lost 5 bases, J lost 3 bases, and 4 bases stayed unmatched. Germline CDR1 reads SGHTA; CDR2 reads FQGNSA. The CDR3 spans 14 residues. The CDR3 region is CASSLGQGDYGYTF. The CDR3 DNA follows: TGTGCCAGCAGCCTGGGACAGGGAGACTATGGCTACACCTTC.

This clone was seen many times. This chain joins TRBV28 and TRBJ2-2; maybe TRBD2 (5 bases). The CDR3 is made up of 17 amino acids. Trimming took 1 base from V and 3 from J, leaving 15 bases between them. Germline V lookup: CDR1 MDHEN, CDR2 SYDVKM. The CDR3 DNA follows: TGTGCCAGCAGTTTATTAGGTGAACTAGTTGACACCGGGGAGCTGTTTTTT. This codes for CASSLLGELVDTGELFF.